The rows below give T cell receptor beta chains drawn from one sample of a study of cytomegalovirus exposure and HLA in healthy donors. The assay was immunoSEQ multiplex PCR, and TCRdb's table has in-frame clones only and misses some. The table has 150,000 to 200,000 clones, 77% seen once; the top ten hold about 1.5%. The sample taken for sequencing was PBMCs. All receptors derive from a young man in good health and CMV-seronegative. The CDR3 runs from the conserved cysteine through the conserved F or W. D genes are given only for firm matches. The listing skips clone size in some rows; elsewhere it reads once, few, many or a size class.

d_call: NA
clone_size: NA
j_call: TRBJ1-2
v_call: TRBV5-6
cdr3_nt: TGTGCCAGCAGCTTCCCGGGGGTAATCTATGGCTACACCTTC
cdr3_aa: CASSFPGVIYGYTF

d_call: TRBD1
clone_size: NA
j_call: TRBJ1-1
v_call: TRBV6-4
cdr3_nt: TGTGCCAGCAGTGACGGGACAGGGCATGAAGCTTTCTTT
cdr3_aa: CASSDGTGHEAFF

d_call: TRBD1
clone_size: NA
j_call: TRBJ1-3
v_call: TRBV4-2
cdr3_nt: TGTGCCAGCAGCCGGCTGGGCACCAGGGGGACCTCTGGAAACACCATATATTTT
cdr3_aa: CASSRLGTRGTSGNTIYF

d_call: TRBD1
clone_size: NA
j_call: TRBJ1-2
v_call: TRBV6-1
cdr3_nt: TGTGCCAGCAGCAAACCACAGGGGGCAGGGTATGGCTACACCTTC
cdr3_aa: CASSKPQGAGYGYTF

d_call: TRBD2
clone_size: NA
j_call: TRBJ2-1
v_call: TRBV11-2
cdr3_nt: TGTGCCAGCAGCTTAGAACTAGCGGGGGCAAATGAGCAGTTCTTC
cdr3_aa: CASSLELAGANEQFF

d_call: NA
clone_size: NA
j_call: TRBJ2-2
v_call: TRBV10-2
cdr3_nt: TGCGCCAGCAGCGTCTCCACCGGGGAGCTGTTTTTT
cdr3_aa: CASSVSTGELFF

d_call: NA
clone_size: NA
j_call: TRBJ2-5
v_call: TRBV5-1
cdr3_nt: TGCGCCAGCAGCTTAGAGGACAGCCAAGAGACCCAGTACTTC
cdr3_aa: CASSLEDSQETQYF

d_call: TRBD1
clone_size: NA
j_call: TRBJ2-7
v_call: TRBV9
cdr3_nt: TGTGCCAGCAGCGCGAGGACAGGGGGAACGCCCTACGAGCAGTACTTC
cdr3_aa: CASSARTGGTPYEQYF

d_call: TRBD1
clone_size: NA
j_call: TRBJ2-7
v_call: TRBV29-1
cdr3_nt: TGCAGCGTTGAAGGGGGGACAGGGGCCGAGCAGTACTTC
cdr3_aa: CSVEGGTGAEQYF

d_call: TRBD2
clone_size: NA
j_call: TRBJ2-7
v_call: TRBV2
cdr3_nt: TGTGCCAGCAGTCGCGAAGAGGGTAGCGGGTACTCCTACGAGCAGTACTTC
cdr3_aa: CASSREEGSGYSYEQYF

d_call: TRBD2
clone_size: NA
j_call: TRBJ2-7
v_call: TRBV27
cdr3_nt: TGTGCCAGCACTAGACTAGCGGGCAACGAGCAGTACTTC
cdr3_aa: CASTRLAGNEQYF

d_call: TRBD1
clone_size: few
j_call: TRBJ1-1
v_call: TRBV18
cdr3_nt: TGTGCCAGCTCACCCTCAGGGGGTGAAGGTTTCTTT
cdr3_aa: CASSPSGGEGFF

d_call: NA
clone_size: NA
j_call: TRBJ2-2
v_call: TRBV5-4
cdr3_nt: TGTGCCAGCAGCTTGATGGCGGGGGCTACCGGGGAGCTGTTTTTT
cdr3_aa: CASSLMAGATGELFF

d_call: TRBD1
clone_size: NA
j_call: TRBJ2-3
v_call: TRBV4-3
cdr3_nt: TGCGCCAGCACCGCCGGGACAGGGGGCACAGATACGCAGTATTTT
cdr3_aa: CASTAGTGGTDTQYF

d_call: TRBD1
clone_size: NA
j_call: TRBJ2-1
v_call: TRBV6-1
cdr3_nt: TGTGCCAGCAGTGAAGGGACAGGGGGCGGCAATGAGCAGTTCTTC
cdr3_aa: CASSEGTGGGNEQFF

d_call: TRBD1
clone_size: few
j_call: TRBJ2-7
v_call: TRBV7-2
cdr3_nt: TGTGCCAGCAGCTGGGCCGGGACAGGGGCCTACGAGCAGTACTTC
cdr3_aa: CASSWAGTGAYEQYF

d_call: NA
clone_size: few
j_call: TRBJ1-2
v_call: TRBV5-1
cdr3_nt: TGCGCCAGCAGTTTAACTGGGCAGACTAAAGCTAACTATGGCTACACCTTC
cdr3_aa: CASSLTGQTKANYGYTF

d_call: TRBD1
clone_size: NA
j_call: TRBJ2-5
v_call: TRBV30
cdr3_nt: TGTGCCTGCAGCCGGGACAGGGCCCGGGAGACCCAGTACTTC
cdr3_aa: CACSRDRARETQYF

d_call: TRBD1
clone_size: NA
j_call: TRBJ2-3
v_call: TRBV30
cdr3_nt: TGTGCCTGGAGTAAGAGGCGCAAGGACAGGGTTAGCACAGATACGCAGTATTTT
cdr3_aa: CAWSKRRKDRVSTDTQYF

d_call: TRBD1
clone_size: NA
j_call: TRBJ2-7
v_call: TRBV4-3
cdr3_nt: TGCGCCAGCAGCCAAGGGACAGGGTCCATTGCCTATGAGCAGTACTTC
cdr3_aa: CASSQGTGSIAYEQYF

d_call: TRBD1
clone_size: NA
j_call: TRBJ2-3
v_call: TRBV7-2
cdr3_nt: TGTGCCAGCAGCTTAGCGTGGGGACAGGGCACAGATACGCAGTATTTT
cdr3_aa: CASSLAWGQGTDTQYF

d_call: NA
clone_size: NA
j_call: TRBJ2-2
v_call: TRBV7-9
cdr3_nt: TGTGCCACCGACAGATCGAACACCGGGGAGCTGTTTTTT
cdr3_aa: CATDRSNTGELFF

d_call: TRBD1
clone_size: NA
j_call: TRBJ2-5
v_call: TRBV6-5
cdr3_nt: TGTGCCAGCAGTGACAGGGGGGAGGAGACCCAGTACTTC
cdr3_aa: CASSDRGEETQYF

d_call: NA
clone_size: NA
j_call: TRBJ1-2
v_call: TRBV7-8
cdr3_nt: TGTGCCAGCAGCCAGGAACCGATCTATGGCTACACCTTC
cdr3_aa: CASSQEPIYGYTF

d_call: TRBD2
clone_size: once
j_call: TRBJ2-7
v_call: TRBV4-3
cdr3_nt: TGCGCCAGCAGCCAAGATAGTTGGGGCGGGAGTAACGAGCAGTACTTC
cdr3_aa: CASSQDSWGGSNEQYF

d_call: NA
clone_size: NA
j_call: TRBJ1-5
v_call: TRBV2
cdr3_nt: TGTGCCAGCAGCGGACAGCTTAGCAATCAGCCCCAGCATTTT
cdr3_aa: CASSGQLSNQPQHF

d_call: NA
clone_size: NA
j_call: TRBJ2-6
v_call: TRBV5-1
cdr3_nt: TGCGCCAGCAGCTCGTACAGGGGGGCCAACGTCCTGACTTTC
cdr3_aa: CASSSYRGANVLTF

d_call: NA
clone_size: NA
j_call: TRBJ2-7
v_call: TRBV7-8
cdr3_nt: TGTGCCAGCAGCTTAGTAGGGCAGGGGACCTACGAGCAGTACTTC
cdr3_aa: CASSLVGQGTYEQYF

d_call: NA
clone_size: once
j_call: TRBJ2-1
v_call: TRBV6-5
cdr3_nt: NA
cdr3_aa: CASSSSGGQFF

d_call: TRBD1
clone_size: NA
j_call: TRBJ1-2
v_call: TRBV9
cdr3_nt: TGTGCCAGCAGCGGGAGGACAGGGAACTATGGCTACACCTTC
cdr3_aa: CASSGRTGNYGYTF

d_call: TRBD1
clone_size: NA
j_call: TRBJ2-2
v_call: TRBV7-9
cdr3_nt: TGTGCCAGCAGCTGGACAGGGGGTACCGTCGCGCTGTTTTTT
cdr3_aa: CASSWTGGTVALFF

d_call: NA
clone_size: NA
j_call: TRBJ2-7
v_call: TRBV6-1
cdr3_nt: TGTGCCAGCAGTGAAGGACACAATTACGAGCAGTACTTC
cdr3_aa: CASSEGHNYEQYF

d_call: NA
clone_size: few
j_call: TRBJ1-1
v_call: TRBV14
cdr3_nt: TGTGCCAGCAGCCAAGAGGCAATCAAGATGAACACTGAAGCTTTCTTT
cdr3_aa: CASSQEAIKMNTEAFF

d_call: NA
clone_size: NA
j_call: TRBJ2-7
v_call: TRBV19
cdr3_nt: TGTGCCAGTAGTATGGACAGCCTCTACGAGCAGTACTTC
cdr3_aa: CASSMDSLYEQYF

d_call: TRBD1
clone_size: NA
j_call: TRBJ1-1
v_call: TRBV30
cdr3_nt: TGTGCCGTGGCCACTCAGGGGGCGCGAGGGAACACTGAAGCTTTCTTT
cdr3_aa: CAVATQGARGNTEAFF

d_call: TRBD1
clone_size: NA
j_call: TRBJ1-1
v_call: TRBV29-1
cdr3_nt: TGCAGCGTGCTTTCCGGGACAGCGAACACTGAAGCTTTCTTT
cdr3_aa: CSVLSGTANTEAFF

d_call: TRBD1
clone_size: NA
j_call: TRBJ1-2
v_call: TRBV6-6
cdr3_nt: TGTGCCAGCAGTTACACCCGGACAGGGAGCTCCTATGGCTACACCTTC
cdr3_aa: CASSYTRTGSSYGYTF

d_call: NA
clone_size: NA
j_call: TRBJ1-1
v_call: TRBV6-6
cdr3_nt: TGTGCCAGCATCGAGCGACGGGGGAACACTGAAGCTTTCTTT
cdr3_aa: CASIERRGNTEAFF

d_call: TRBD2
clone_size: NA
j_call: TRBJ2-1
v_call: TRBV2
cdr3_nt: TGTGCCAGCAGGTCTAGCGGGGGGATCTATGAGCAGTTCTTC
cdr3_aa: CASRSSGGIYEQFF

d_call: NA
clone_size: NA
j_call: TRBJ2-1
v_call: TRBV9
cdr3_nt: TGTGCCAGCAGCGTAGGGTGGGACTATGAGCAGTTCTTC
cdr3_aa: CASSVGWDYEQFF

d_call: NA
clone_size: NA
j_call: TRBJ1-5
v_call: TRBV5-1
cdr3_nt: TGCGCCAGCAGCCCCGAGGGTGCCGGCAATCAGCCCCAGCATTTT
cdr3_aa: CASSPEGAGNQPQHF

d_call: TRBD2
clone_size: once
j_call: TRBJ2-3
v_call: TRBV28
cdr3_nt: TGTGCCAGCAGTTTACCGACTAGCGGGAAACGGAATACGCAGTATTTT
cdr3_aa: CASSLPTSGKRNTQYF

d_call: NA
clone_size: NA
j_call: TRBJ1-2
v_call: TRBV4-3
cdr3_nt: TGCGCCAGCAGCCAAGATGTTGGGGCAGGGTATAACTATGGCTACACCTTC
cdr3_aa: CASSQDVGAGYNYGYTF

d_call: TRBD1
clone_size: few
j_call: TRBJ1-2
v_call: TRBV30
cdr3_nt: TGTGCCTGGAACAAACAGGGGGGGGTGGATGGCTACACCTTC
cdr3_aa: CAWNKQGGVDGYTF

d_call: TRBD2
clone_size: NA
j_call: TRBJ2-7
v_call: TRBV4-1
cdr3_nt: TGCGCCAGCAGCCAAGTACTAGCGGGAGGAAAGTACGAGCAGTACTTC
cdr3_aa: CASSQVLAGGKYEQYF

d_call: TRBD1
clone_size: NA
j_call: TRBJ1-2
v_call: TRBV7-9
cdr3_nt: TGTGCCAGCAGCCTACCGCCCCGACAGGGAGACTATGGCTACACCTTC
cdr3_aa: CASSLPPRQGDYGYTF

d_call: NA
clone_size: few
j_call: TRBJ1-1
v_call: TRBV18
cdr3_nt: TGTGCCAGCTCACCGGGCGTGGCGATGAACACTGAAGCTTTCTTT
cdr3_aa: CASSPGVAMNTEAFF

d_call: NA
clone_size: few
j_call: TRBJ1-2
v_call: TRBV4-3
cdr3_nt: TGCGCCAGCAGCCAAGATCGAACAGGCCGCTATGGCTACACCTTC
cdr3_aa: CASSQDRTGRYGYTF

d_call: TRBD1
clone_size: NA
j_call: TRBJ1-2
v_call: TRBV29-1
cdr3_nt: TGCAGCGTTGAAGAACCAGGGGGAGGCTACACCTTC
cdr3_aa: CSVEEPGGGYTF

d_call: TRBD1
clone_size: few
j_call: TRBJ2-5
v_call: TRBV25-1
cdr3_nt: TGTGCCAGCAGTGCCCGGACAGGGGAGACCCAGTACTTC
cdr3_aa: CASSARTGETQYF

d_call: TRBD1
clone_size: NA
j_call: TRBJ2-5
v_call: TRBV18
cdr3_nt: TGTGCCAGCTCACCAGGACAGGGAGGAGAGACCCAGTACTTC
cdr3_aa: CASSPGQGGETQYF